Below, 3 T cell receptor beta chains from the same sample are listed, as sequenced in a study of vaccination effects on CD4 cells after COVID-19. Using immunoSEQ multiplex PCR, the repertoire was profiled, and TCRdb retains in-frame clones only, with some absent. Of 43,000 or so clones detected, roughly three quarters appear once; the ten largest clones hold around 6.7%. The antigens these receptors bind are not known. It was after 10 days of culture that CD4+ T cells were isolated. Two-dose BNT162b2 or mRNA-1273 vaccination was given to participants. The sequences come from CD4+ T cells from PBMCs cultured without peptide, collected after COVID-19 vaccination. The origin of the receptors is a human donor who received a COVID-19 vaccine.

This clone is classed as medium-sized. The chain recombines TRBV4-1 with TRBJ2-1, with 15 bases that match TRBD2. The trim removed 3 bases at V and 6 bases at J, leaving 12 bases unmatched. Germline V lookup: CDR1 MGHRA, CDR2 YSYEKL. The CDR3 is made up of 19 amino acids. CDR3 bases: TGCGCCAGCAGCCATGTAGGACTAGCGGGGGGGCTTGTGGTCAATGAGCAGTTCTTC. As protein: CASSHVGLAGGLVVNEQFF.

This clone has just a few counts. The chain is built from TRBV15 and TRBJ1-1; no definite D call. With 0 bases removed from V and 0 bases from J, the gap between germline ends came to 2 bases. Germline values: CDR1 LNHNV, CDR2 YYDKDF (reference sequence). CDR3 length: 13 residues. The CDR3 DNA sequence: TGTGCCACCAGCAGAGATCTGAACACTGAAGCTTTCTTT. It codes for CATSRDLNTEAFF.

The chain has TRBV24-1 and TRBJ2-3; D is unclear. Trimming cost V 9 bases and J 0 bases, with 12 bases left between them. Germline CDR1 reads KGHDR; CDR2 reads SFDVKD. The CDR3 loop spans 14 amino acids. The CDR3 loop is CATELPGSTDTQYF. In nucleotides, the CDR3 is TGTGCCACCGAACTTCCCGGAAGCACAGATACGCAGTATTTT.